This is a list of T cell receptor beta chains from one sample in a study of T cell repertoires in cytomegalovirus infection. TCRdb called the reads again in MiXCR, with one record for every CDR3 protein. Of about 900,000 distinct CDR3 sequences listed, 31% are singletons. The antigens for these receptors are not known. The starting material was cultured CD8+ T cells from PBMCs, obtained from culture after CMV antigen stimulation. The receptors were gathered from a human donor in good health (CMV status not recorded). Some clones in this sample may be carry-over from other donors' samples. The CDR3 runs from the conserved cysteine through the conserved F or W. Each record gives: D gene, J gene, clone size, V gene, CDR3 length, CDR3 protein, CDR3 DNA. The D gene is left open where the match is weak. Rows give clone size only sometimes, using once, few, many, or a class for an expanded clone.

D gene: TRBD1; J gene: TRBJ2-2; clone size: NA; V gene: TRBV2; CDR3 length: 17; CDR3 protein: CASSGDRVNSDTGELFF; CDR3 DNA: TGTGCCAGCTCCGGGGACAGGGTAAACTCTGACACCGGGGAGCTGTTTTTT
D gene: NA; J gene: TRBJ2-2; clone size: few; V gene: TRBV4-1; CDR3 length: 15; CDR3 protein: CASSRRGMNTGELFF; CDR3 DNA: TGCGCCAGCAGCCGGCGGGGCATGAACACCGGGGAGCTGTTTTTT
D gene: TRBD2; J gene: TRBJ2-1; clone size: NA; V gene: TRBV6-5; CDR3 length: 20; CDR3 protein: CASSFSGPTGLDRWRNEQFF; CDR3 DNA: TGTGCCAGCAGTTTCTCGGGGCCAACCGGACTAGATCGATGGAGGAATGAGCAGTTCTTC
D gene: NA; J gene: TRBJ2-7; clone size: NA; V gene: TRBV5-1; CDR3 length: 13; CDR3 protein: CANQGLPSYEQYF; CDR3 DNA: TGCGCCAATCAGGGTCTACCCTCCTACGAGCAGTACTTC
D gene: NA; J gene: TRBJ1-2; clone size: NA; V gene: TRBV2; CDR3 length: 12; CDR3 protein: CASSERGVGYTF; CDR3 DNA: TGTGCCAGCAGTGAAAGAGGGGTTGGCTACACCTTC
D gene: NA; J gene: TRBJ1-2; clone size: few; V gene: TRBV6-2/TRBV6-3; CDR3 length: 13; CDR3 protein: CASSPNTNYGYTF; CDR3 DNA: TGTGCCAGCAGTCCCAACACCAACTATGGCTACACCTTC
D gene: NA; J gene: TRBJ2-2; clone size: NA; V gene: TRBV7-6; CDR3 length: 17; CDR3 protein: CASSLEAVISGTGELFF; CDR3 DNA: TGTGCCAGCAGCTTAGAGGCTGTAATCTCGGGCACCGGGGAGCTGTTTTTT
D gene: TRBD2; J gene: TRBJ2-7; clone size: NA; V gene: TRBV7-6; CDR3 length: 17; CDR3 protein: CASCPSSGGASTYEQYF; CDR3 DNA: TGTGCCAGCTGCCCTTCTAGCGGGGGGGCCAGTACCTACGAGCAGTACTTC
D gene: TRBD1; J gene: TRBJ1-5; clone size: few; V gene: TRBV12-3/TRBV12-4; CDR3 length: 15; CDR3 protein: CASSLGSGGYQPQHF; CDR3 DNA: TGTGCCAGCAGTTTAGGTTCAGGGGGTTATCAGCCCCAGCATTTT
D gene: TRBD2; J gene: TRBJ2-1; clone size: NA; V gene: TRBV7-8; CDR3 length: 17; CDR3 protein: CASSLKKRGRSYNEQFF; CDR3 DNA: TGTGCCAGCAGCTTAAAAAAGCGGGGTCGCTCCTACAATGAGCAGTTCTTC
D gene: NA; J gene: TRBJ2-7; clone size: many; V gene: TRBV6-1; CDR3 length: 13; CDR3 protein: CASSPGISYEQYF; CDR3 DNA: TGTGCCAGCAGTCCCGGGATATCCTACGAGCAGTACTTC
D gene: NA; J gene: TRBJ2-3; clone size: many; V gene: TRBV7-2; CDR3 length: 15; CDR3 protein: CASTQWGDFTDTQYF; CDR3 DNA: TGTGCCAGCACCCAATGGGGGGATTTCACAGATACGCAGTATTTT
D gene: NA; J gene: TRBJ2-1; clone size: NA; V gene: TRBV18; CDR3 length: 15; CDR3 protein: CASSPLATVYNEQFF; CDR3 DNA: TGTGCCAGCTCACCACTTGCGACAGTATACAATGAGCAGTTCTTC
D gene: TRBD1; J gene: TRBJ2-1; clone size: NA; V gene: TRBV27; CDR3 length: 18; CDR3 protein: CASSPRRQGTSSYNEQFF; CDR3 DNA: TGTGCCAGCAGTCCGAGAAGACAGGGGACCAGCTCCTACAATGAGCAGTTCTTC
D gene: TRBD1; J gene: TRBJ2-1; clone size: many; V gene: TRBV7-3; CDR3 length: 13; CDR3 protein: CASSSGQGNEQFF; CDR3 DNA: TGTGCCAGCAGCTCAGGACAGGGGAATGAGCAGTTCTTC
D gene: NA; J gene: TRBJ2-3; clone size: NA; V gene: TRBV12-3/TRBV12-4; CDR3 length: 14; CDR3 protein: CASRKKPGADTQYF; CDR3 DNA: TGTGCCAGCAGGAAAAAACCGGGAGCAGATACGCAGTATTTT
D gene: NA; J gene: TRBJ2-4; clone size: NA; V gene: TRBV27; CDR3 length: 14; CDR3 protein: CASSPRRAKNIQYF; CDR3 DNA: TGTGCCAGCAGTCCCAGACGGGCCAAAAACATTCAGTACTTC
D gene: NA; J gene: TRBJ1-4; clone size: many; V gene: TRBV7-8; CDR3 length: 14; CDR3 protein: CASSPPLGNEKLFF; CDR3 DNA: TGTGCCAGCAGCCCCCCATTGGGCAATGAAAAACTGTTTTTT
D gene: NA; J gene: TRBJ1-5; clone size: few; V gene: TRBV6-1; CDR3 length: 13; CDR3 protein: CASTQGVNQPQHF; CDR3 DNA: TGTGCCAGCACCCAGGGAGTGAATCAGCCCCAGCATTTT
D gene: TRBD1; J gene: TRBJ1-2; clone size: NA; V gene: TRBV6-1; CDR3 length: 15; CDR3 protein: CASSAGTAILYGYTF; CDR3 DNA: TGTGCCAGCAGTGCCGGGACAGCAATTCTCTATGGCTACACCTTC
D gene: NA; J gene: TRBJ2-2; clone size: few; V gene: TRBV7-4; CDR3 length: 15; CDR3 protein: CASTGGTANTGELFF; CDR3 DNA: TGTGCCAGCACCGGCGGGACGGCGAACACCGGGGAGCTGTTTTTT
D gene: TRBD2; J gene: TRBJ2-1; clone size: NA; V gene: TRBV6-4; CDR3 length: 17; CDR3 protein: CASSLLGLAGGPNEQFF; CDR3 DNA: TGTGCCAGCAGTCTCCTGGGACTAGCGGGGGGGCCGAATGAGCAGTTCTTC
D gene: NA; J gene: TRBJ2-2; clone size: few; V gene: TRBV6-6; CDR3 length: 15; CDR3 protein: CASSYVEGNTGELFF; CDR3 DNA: TGTGCCAGCAGTTACGTCGAAGGGAACACCGGGGAGCTGTTTTTT
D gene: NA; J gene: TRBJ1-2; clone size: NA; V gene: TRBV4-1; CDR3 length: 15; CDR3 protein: CASSQVGEANYGYTF; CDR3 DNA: TGCGCCAGCAGCCAAGTCGGAGAAGCTAACTATGGCTACACCTTC
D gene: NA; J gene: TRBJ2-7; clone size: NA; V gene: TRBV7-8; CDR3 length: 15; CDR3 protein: CASSEGRDRTYEQYF; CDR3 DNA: TGTGCCAGCAGCGAAGGTCGGGACCGAACCTACGAGCAGTACTTC
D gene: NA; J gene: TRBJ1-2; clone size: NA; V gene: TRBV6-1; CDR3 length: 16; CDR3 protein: CASSEKEGSPYYGYTF; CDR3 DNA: TGTGCCAGCAGTGAAAAGGAAGGGAGCCCCTACTATGGCTACACCTTC
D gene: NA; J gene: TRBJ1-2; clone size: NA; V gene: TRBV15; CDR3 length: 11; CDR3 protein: CATRDHYGYTF; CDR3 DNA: TGTGCCACCAGGGACCACTATGGCTACACCTTC